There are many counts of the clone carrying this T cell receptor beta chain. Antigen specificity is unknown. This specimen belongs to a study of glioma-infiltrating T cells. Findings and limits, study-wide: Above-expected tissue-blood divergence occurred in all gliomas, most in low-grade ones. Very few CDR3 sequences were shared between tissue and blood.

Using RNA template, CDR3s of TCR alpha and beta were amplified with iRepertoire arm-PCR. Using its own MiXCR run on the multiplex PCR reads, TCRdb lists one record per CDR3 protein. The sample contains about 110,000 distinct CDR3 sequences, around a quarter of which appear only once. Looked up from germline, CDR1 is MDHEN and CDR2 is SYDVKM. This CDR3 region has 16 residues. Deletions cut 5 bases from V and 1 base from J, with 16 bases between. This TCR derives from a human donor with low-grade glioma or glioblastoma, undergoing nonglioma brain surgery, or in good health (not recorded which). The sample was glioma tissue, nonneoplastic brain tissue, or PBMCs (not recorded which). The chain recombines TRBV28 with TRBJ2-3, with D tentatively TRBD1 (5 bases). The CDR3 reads CASSTMLRGRTDTQYF. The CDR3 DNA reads TGTGCCAGCAGTACCATGCTAAGGGGCCGCACAGATACGCAGTATTTT.